The present T cell receptor (beta chain) was sequenced within a study of blood T cells in healthy people across ages. For the second PCR, which ran for about 6 to 11 cycles, a sample-barcoded 5' primer and a J-beta primer mix were used. TCRdb redid the calling of the 5' RACE reads with MiXCR, one entry per CDR3 protein. Altogether around 1.5 million distinct CDR3 sequences are present, 30% to 35% being singletons, with the ten largest covering approximately 10%. The study, taken as a whole, reports: Unsorted PBMC input precluded a conclusive naive versus antigen-experienced comparison.

Concerning this clonotype: Its target is not known.

This CDR3 region has 16 residues. V was clipped by 2 bases and J by 0 bases, with 14 bases between them. CDR1 SGDLS and CDR2 YYNGEE come from the germline V gene. Sequencing was carried out using blood. The rearrangement joins TRBV9 to TRBJ1-2, with TRBD1 as a possible D gene (5 bases). The receptor was derived from a woman under 40 in good health. CDR3 loop: CASSVGGSYSNYGYTF. In nucleotides, the CDR3 is TGTGCCAGCAGCGTGGGGGGAAGTTACTCTAACTATGGCTACACCTTC.